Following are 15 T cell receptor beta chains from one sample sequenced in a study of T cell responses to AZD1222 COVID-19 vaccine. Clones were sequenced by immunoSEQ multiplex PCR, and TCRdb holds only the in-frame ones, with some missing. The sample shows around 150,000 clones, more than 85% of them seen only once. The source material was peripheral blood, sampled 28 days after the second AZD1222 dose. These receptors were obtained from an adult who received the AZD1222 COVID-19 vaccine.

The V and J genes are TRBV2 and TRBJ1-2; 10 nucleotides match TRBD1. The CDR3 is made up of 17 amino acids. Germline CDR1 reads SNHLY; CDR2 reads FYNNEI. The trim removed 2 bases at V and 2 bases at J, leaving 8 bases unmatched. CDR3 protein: CASSESDRGRQNYGYTF. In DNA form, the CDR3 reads TGTGCCAGCAGTGAAAGTGACAGGGGGCGGCAGAACTATGGCTACACCTTC.

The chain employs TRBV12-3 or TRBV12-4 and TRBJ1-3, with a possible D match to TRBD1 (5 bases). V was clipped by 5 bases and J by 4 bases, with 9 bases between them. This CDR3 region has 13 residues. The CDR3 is CASSIGTGNTIYF. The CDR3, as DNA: TGTGCCAGCAGTATTGGGACGGGAAACACCATATATTTT.

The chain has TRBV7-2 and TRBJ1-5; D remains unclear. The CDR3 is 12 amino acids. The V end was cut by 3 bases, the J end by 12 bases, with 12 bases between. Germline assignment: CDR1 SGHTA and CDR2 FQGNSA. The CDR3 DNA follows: TGTGCCAGCAGCTTTAGAAGTCAACTCCAGCATTTT. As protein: CASSFRSQLQHF.

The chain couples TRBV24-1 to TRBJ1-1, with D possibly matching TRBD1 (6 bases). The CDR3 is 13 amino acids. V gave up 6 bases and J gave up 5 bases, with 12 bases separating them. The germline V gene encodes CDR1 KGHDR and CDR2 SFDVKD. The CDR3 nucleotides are TGTGCCACCAGTAATCTAGGGGGGACTGAAGCTTTCTTT. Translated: CATSNLGGTEAFF.

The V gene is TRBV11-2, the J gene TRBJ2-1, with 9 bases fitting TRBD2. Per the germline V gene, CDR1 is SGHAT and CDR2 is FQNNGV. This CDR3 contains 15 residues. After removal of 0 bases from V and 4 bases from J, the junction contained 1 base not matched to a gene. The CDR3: CASSLEREGYNEQFF. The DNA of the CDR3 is TGTGCCAGCAGCTTAGAGCGGGAGGGTTACAATGAGCAGTTCTTC.

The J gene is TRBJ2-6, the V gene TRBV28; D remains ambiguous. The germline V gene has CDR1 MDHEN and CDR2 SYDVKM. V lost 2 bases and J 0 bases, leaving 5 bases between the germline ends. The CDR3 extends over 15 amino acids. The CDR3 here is CASSLTGSGANVLTF. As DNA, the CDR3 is TGTGCCAGCAGTTTAACGGGCTCTGGGGCCAACGTCCTGACTTTC.

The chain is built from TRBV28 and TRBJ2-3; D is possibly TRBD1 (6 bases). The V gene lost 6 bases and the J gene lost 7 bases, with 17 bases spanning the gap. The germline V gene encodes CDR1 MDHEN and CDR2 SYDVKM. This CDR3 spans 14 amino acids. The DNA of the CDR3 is TGTGCCAGCAGCCTTGGGGGCCAAGGGTATACGCAGTATTTT. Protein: CASSLGGQGYTQYF. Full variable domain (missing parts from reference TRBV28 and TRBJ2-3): DVKVTQSSRYLVKRTGEKVFLECVQDMDHENMFWYRQDPGLGLRLIYFSYDVKMKEKGDIPEGYSVSREKKERFSLILESASTNQTSMYLCASSLGGQGYTQYFGPGTRLTVL.

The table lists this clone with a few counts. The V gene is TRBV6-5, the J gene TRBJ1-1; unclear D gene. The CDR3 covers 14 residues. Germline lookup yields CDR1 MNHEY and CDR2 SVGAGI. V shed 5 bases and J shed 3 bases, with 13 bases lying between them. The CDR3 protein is CASSPLGYHTEAFF. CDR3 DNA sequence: TGTGCCAGCAGTCCTTTAGGATACCACACTGAAGCTTTCTTT.

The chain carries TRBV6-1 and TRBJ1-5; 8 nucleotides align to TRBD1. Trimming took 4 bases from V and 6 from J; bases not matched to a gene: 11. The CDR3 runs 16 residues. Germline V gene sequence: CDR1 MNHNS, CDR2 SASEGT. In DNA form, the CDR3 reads TGTGCCAGCAGTGTAAGGACAGGGATATTGGGTCAGCCCCAGCATTTT. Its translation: CASSVRTGILGQPQHF.

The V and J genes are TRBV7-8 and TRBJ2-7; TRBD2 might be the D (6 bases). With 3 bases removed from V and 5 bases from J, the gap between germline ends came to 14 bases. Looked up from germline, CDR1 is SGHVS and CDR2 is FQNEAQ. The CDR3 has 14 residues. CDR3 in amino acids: CASSLVGGVNEQYF. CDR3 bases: TGTGCCAGCAGCTTGGTCGGGGGAGTGAACGAGCAGTACTTC. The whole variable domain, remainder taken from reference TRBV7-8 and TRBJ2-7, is GAGVSQSPRYKVAKRGQDVALRCDPISGHVSLFWYQQALGQGPEFLTYFQNEAQLDKSGLPSDRFFAERPEGSVSTLKIQRTQQEDSAVYLCASSLVGGVNEQYFGPGTRLTVT.

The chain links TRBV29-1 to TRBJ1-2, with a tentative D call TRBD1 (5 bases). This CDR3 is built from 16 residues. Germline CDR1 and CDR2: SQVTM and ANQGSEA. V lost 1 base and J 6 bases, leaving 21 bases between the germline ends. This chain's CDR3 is CSVEVRDGLHWDGYTF. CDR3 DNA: TGCAGCGTTGAAGTGAGGGACGGCCTCCATTGGGATGGCTACACCTTC. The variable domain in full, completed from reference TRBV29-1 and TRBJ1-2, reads SAVISQKPSRDICQRGTSLTIQCQVDSQVTMMFWYRQQPGQSLTLIATANQGSEATYESGFVIDKFPISRPNLTFSTLTVSNMSPEDSSIYLCSVEVRDGLHWDGYTFGSGTRLTVV.

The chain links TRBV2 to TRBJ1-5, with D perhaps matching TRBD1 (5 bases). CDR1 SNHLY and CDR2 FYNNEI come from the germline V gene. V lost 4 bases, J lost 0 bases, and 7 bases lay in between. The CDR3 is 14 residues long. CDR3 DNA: TGTGCCAGCAGTGGACAGAATAGCAATCAGCCCCAGCATTTT. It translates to CASSGQNSNQPQHF. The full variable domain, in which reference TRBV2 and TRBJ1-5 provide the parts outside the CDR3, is EPEVTQTPSHQVTQMGQEVILRCVPISNHLYFYWYRQILGQKVEFLVSFYNNEISEKSEIFDDQFSVERPDGSNFTLKIRSTKLEDSAMYFCASSGQNSNQPQHFGDGTRLSIL.

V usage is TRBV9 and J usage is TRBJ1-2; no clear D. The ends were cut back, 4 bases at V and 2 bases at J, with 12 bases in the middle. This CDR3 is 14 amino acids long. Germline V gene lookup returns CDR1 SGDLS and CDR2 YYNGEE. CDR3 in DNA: TGTGCCAGCAGCACCAGAGGTGGAAACTATGGCTACACCTTC. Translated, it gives CASSTRGGNYGYTF.

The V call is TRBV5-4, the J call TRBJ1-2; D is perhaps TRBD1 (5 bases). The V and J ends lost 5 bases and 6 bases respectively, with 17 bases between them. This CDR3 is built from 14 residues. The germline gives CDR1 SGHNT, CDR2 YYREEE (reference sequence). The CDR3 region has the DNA TGTGCCAGCAGGCAGGGTACGGAGATGGATGGCTACACCTTC. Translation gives CASRQGTEMDGYTF.

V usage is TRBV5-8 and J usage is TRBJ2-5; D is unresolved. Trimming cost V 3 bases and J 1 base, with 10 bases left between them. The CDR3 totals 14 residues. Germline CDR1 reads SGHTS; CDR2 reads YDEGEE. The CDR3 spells CASSSFSLQETQYF. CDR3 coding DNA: TGTGCCAGCAGCTCCTTTAGTCTCCAAGAGACCCAGTACTTC.